This T cell receptor beta chain was observed in a study of blood T cell repertoires in COVID-19. Study-wide context: Whether acute or convalescent, the COVID-19 samples came from the United States, Italy and Spain. Sample material is recorded as cDNA or gDNA derived from T cells, B-cell-depleted T cells, or PBMCs.

Original methodology: Estimation of nucleated cell counts relied on the amplification of reference gene primers. Clones were sequenced by immunoSEQ multiplex PCR, and TCRdb holds only the in-frame ones, with some missing. That table furnishes V, J and clone size, whereas the DNA furnished D and trimming. The sample yields around 400,000 clones, 87% seen once. Germline CDR1 reads SGHNT; CDR2 reads YYREEE (reference sequence). Unmatched junction bases numbered 1, after V lost 2 bases and J lost 3 bases. CDR3 length equals 15 residues. To note about this clone: Other DNA sequences of this sample code for an identical CDR3.

Seattle-derived patients entered the study during active infection and were followed longitudinally. This sequence was found in a woman in her sixties or seventies with COVID-19, enrolled during active disease. This chain joins TRBV5-4 and TRBJ2-3, with TRBD2 matching over 12 bases. The sample taken for sequencing was peripheral blood. The DNA of the CDR3 is TGTGCCAGCAGCTTAACTAGCGGGGGGACAGATACGCAGTATTTT. It yields the protein CASSLTSGGTDTQYF.